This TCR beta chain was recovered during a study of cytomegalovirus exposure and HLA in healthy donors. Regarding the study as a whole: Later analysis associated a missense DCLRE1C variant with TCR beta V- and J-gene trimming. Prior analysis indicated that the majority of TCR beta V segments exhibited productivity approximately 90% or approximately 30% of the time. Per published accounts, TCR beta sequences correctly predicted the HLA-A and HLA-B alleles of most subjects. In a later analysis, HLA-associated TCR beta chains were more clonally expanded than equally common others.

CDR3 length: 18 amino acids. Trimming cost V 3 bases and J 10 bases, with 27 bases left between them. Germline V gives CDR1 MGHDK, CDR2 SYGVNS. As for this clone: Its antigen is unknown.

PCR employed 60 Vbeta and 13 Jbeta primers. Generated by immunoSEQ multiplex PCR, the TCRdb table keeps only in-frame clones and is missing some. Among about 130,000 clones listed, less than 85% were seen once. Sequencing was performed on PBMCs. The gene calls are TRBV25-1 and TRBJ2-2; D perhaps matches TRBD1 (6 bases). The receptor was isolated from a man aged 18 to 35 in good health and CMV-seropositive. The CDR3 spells CASSETPGVSQQGLELFF. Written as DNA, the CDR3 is TGTGCCAGCAGTGAGACCCCAGGCGTCTCCCAGCAGGGGCTGGAGCTGTTTTTT.